This T cell receptor beta chain was captured by sequencing in a study of T cell changes during pregnancy in multiple sclerosis. Trimming pared 3 bases from V and 5 bases from J, leaving 13 bases between. The CDR3 has 14 residues. Germline CDR1 LNHDA, CDR2 SQIVND (reference sequence). Libraries were prepared by immunoSEQ multiplex PCR; TCRdb keeps only in-frame clonotypes and omits some of them. The sample includes tens of thousands of clones, more than 85% of them seen just once. V gene TRBV19 combines with J gene TRBJ2-5; a possible D gene is TRBD1 (5 bases). The TCR sequence derives from a female donor in good health, enrolled as a control in a pregnancy study. This sample comprised CD4+ T cells from peripheral blood mononuclear cells, obtained in the third trimester of pregnancy. CDR3 sequence (DNA): TGTGCCAGTAGTATCACCAGGGCGGCGGAGACCCAGTACTTC. It translates to CASSITRAAETQYF.